This record concerns one TCR beta chain sequence. Its antigen specificity is not known. No much larger clone is present one base from it, and per-base qualities are unavailable. The data belong to a study of human T cells and chemical hapten exposure (dated by TCRdb to about 2021). Study-level background: Libraries were combined into a pool for sequencing, and differences in TCR yield between samples came mainly from small differences in library volumes within the pool. Peripheral blood TCR repertoire changes were tracked in vivo in alopecia patients during primary and secondary sensitization to the hapten diphenylcyclopropenone (DPC). The paper as a whole reports these results and caveats: DPC sensitization did not change the number of TCRs with a frequency above 1 in 1000, and there was no evidence of changes in global repertoire structure. After repeated subsampling, the strength of the expansion versus patch-test correlation and the threshold at which it became significant changed.

Total RNA was extracted from unfractionated whole blood collected in Tempus Blood RNA tubes. Five healthy volunteers served as TCR sequencing controls and were bled at day 0, 2 weeks and 6 weeks. CDR1 is given as SGHTA and CDR2 as FQGNSA, both from the germline V gene. The CDR3 spans 18 residues, from the cysteine through the phenylalanine. This entry keeps only the CDR3 DNA: 54 bases, framed from base 1. V is cut by 2 bases and J by 4 bases, and the space between the germline ends is 21 bases. Library preparation attached unique molecular identifiers to individual cDNA molecules for quantitative, reproducible TCR counting. For every blood RNA sample, sequencing covered both the TCR alpha and TCR beta chains. On the study's bioinformatics: The median number of TCRs per sample was approximately 96,000, ranging from roughly 20,000 to 700,000. V, J and CDR3 annotation of the TCR reads was carried out using the Decombinator software suite. For the PS versus PT1 abundance plots, all samples were subsampled to the same number of TCRs (28,000). Expanded TCRs were defined as absent before sensitization and observed at least eight times at the 2-week time point. TCRdb took the public reads, trimmed them with fastp at Q25, ran MiXCR for clone calling and kept in-frame beta chains. Rows are combined by CDR3 protein, so each entry shows the most common genes and DNA. None of the V and J calls come from the authors' own analysis; TCRdb made them. The sample has about 120,000 distinct CDR3 sequences on record, more than 8.5% of them singletons. The ten most abundant clones make up approximately 1.4% of the sample.

This chain is built from TRBV7-2 and TRBJ2-1; 6 matching bases give a weak D call of TRBD1. The origin of this receptor is a human donor in good health. Some clones in this sample may be carry-over from other donors' samples. Donor details come from another sample of the same person, matched by shared clones. What was sequenced was whole blood. CDR3 protein: CASSLITRLGRGYNEQFF. In nucleotide form, the sequence is TGTGCCAGCAGCTTAATTACCCGGTTGGGCAGGGGTTACAATGAGCAGTTCTTC.